The 19 T cell receptor beta chains below all came from one sample that was sequenced in a study of cytomegalovirus exposure and HLA in healthy donors. Repertoires were generated with immunoSEQ multiplex PCR, while TCRdb's copy carries only in-frame clones and drops some. The sample lists under 250,000 clones; roughly 80% were seen once. Sequencing was performed on PBMCs. These receptors were obtained from a woman aged 18 to 35 in good health and CMV-seronegative.

The chain employs TRBV5-1 and TRBJ2-2; possibly TRBD1 for D (6 bases). The CDR3 sequence is 14 residues long. Germline V CDR1 and CDR2: SGHRS, YFSETQ. V lost 4 bases to trimming and J lost 4 bases, with 11 bases between them. CDR3 sequence: CASSRGHSTGELFF. In nucleotides, the CDR3 is TGCGCCAGCAGCCGGGGACACTCCACCGGGGAGCTGTTTTTT.

The chain is built from TRBV10-3 and TRBJ2-3, with D hard to call. The CDR3 totals 13 residues. Germline assignment: CDR1 ENHRY and CDR2 SYGVKD. The V end was cut by 4 bases, the J end by 0 bases, with 5 bases between. CDR3 in amino acids: CAISVGSTDTQYF. For the CDR3, the DNA is TGTGCCATCAGTGTTGGTAGCACAGATACGCAGTATTTT.

The chain recombines TRBV2 with TRBJ1-4, with D uncertain. Germline values: CDR1 SNHLY, CDR2 FYNNEI. The CDR3 sequence is 14 residues long. The ends were cut back, 4 bases at V and 10 bases at J, with 16 bases in the middle. The CDR3 coding sequence is TGTGCCAGCAGTGCTGGAGGGCAGGTTGTAAAACTGTTTTTT. Encoded protein: CASSAGGQVVKLFF. The complete variable domain, with remaining parts taken from reference TRBV2 and TRBJ1-4, reads EPEVTQTPSHQVTQMGQEVILRCVPISNHLYFYWYRQILGQKVEFLVSFYNNEISEKSEIFDDQFSVERPDGSNFTLKIRSTKLEDSAMYFCASSAGGQVVKLFFGSGTQLSVL.

The V gene is TRBV6-1, the J gene TRBJ1-1; 9 nucleotides match TRBD1. Trimming removed 7 bases from V and 1 base from J; junction bases left unmatched: 4. CDR3 size: 14 residues. Germline-derived CDR1 and CDR2 are MNHNS and SASEGT. CDR3 nucleotides: TGTGCCAGCAAACCGGGACAGGGGAACACTGAAGCTTTCTTT. This sequence encodes CASKPGQGNTEAFF.

This clone was seen only a few times. The chain combines TRBV27 with TRBJ1-2, with 9 bases lining up with TRBD1. The V gene's germline CDR1 is MNHEY and CDR2 SMNVEV (reference sequence). Losses at the gene ends were 3 bases for V and 5 bases for J; bases not matched to a gene: 7. The CDR3 has 15 amino acids. The CDR3, as DNA: TGTGCCAGCAGTTTTACAGGGGGCGCAATGTATGGCTACACCTTC. This translates into CASSFTGGAMYGYTF.

The chain combines TRBV5-6 with TRBJ1-5; no clear D. V gave up 1 base and J gave up 7 bases, with 6 bases separating them. The V gene's germline CDR1 is SGHDT and CDR2 YYEEEE. The CDR3 loop spans 12 amino acids. The CDR3 spells CASSLLGQPQHF. The CDR3 DNA is TGTGCCAGCAGCTTGTTAGGCCAGCCCCAGCATTTT.

J is TRBJ1-1 and V is TRBV5-1; D remains unclear. Germline assignment: CDR1 SGHRS and CDR2 YFSETQ. V shed 2 bases and J shed 1 base, with 6 bases lying between them. This CDR3 comprises 13 residues. The chain's CDR3 is CASSFEGNTEAFF. The CDR3 coding sequence is TGCGCCAGCAGCTTCGAGGGGAACACTGAAGCTTTCTTT.

The rearrangement uses TRBV5-8 and TRBJ2-1; maybe TRBD2 (6 bases). CDR1 is SGHTS, CDR2 YDEGEE, per germline. V dropped 3 bases and J dropped 16 bases, with 20 bases sitting between them. The CDR3 runs 13 residues. The CDR3, as DNA: TGTGCCAGCAGCTACGGGACTGTCATGAGCAATTTCTTC. Its translation: CASSYGTVMSNFF.

The rearrangement links TRBV6-1 to TRBJ2-1, with 11 bases lining up with TRBD2. After removal of 10 bases from V and 10 bases from J, the junction contained 6 bases not matched to a gene. Germline lookup yields CDR1 MNHNS and CDR2 SASEGT. The CDR3 totals 12 residues. CDR3 loop: CAIFSGGGEQFF. In DNA, the CDR3 is TGTGCCATCTTTAGCGGGGGGGGAGAGCAGTTCTTC.

This clone was observed a handful of times. CDR3 bases: TGTGCCAGCAGGGACTCCGACAGGCCGAACACTGAAGCTTTCTTT. This encodes CASRDSDRPNTEAFF. The chain links TRBV6-5 to TRBJ1-1, with TRBD1 as a possible D gene (6 bases). The CDR3 loop spans 15 amino acids. V lost 6 bases, J lost 1 base, and 15 bases lay in between. Germline loops: CDR1 MNHEY, CDR2 SVGAGI.

This clone was counted a few times. The rearrangement uses TRBV2 and TRBJ1-6; TRBD1 might be the D (6 bases). This CDR3 spans 14 amino acids. The germline CDR1 and CDR2 sequences are SNHLY and FYNNEI. The V end was cut by 6 bases, the J end by 5 bases, with 11 bases between. CDR3 in amino acids: CASRGALDNSPLHF. For the CDR3, the DNA is TGTGCCAGCAGGGGGGCCCTGGATAATTCACCCCTCCACTTT.

This chain links TRBV13 with TRBJ2-3; possibly TRBD2 for D (6 bases). CDR1 and CDR2 (germline): PRHDT, FYEKMQ (reference sequence). The V end lost 5 bases, the J end lost 7 bases, and 16 bases lay between the germline ends. The CDR3 runs 14 residues. DNA of the CDR3: TGTGCCAGCAGCGTAGCGGACCGCTTAAATACGCAGTATTTT. It specifies CASSVADRLNTQYF.

The chain employs TRBV29-1 and TRBJ2-3; 8 bases map to TRBD2. This CDR3 spans 15 amino acids. Losses at the gene ends were 0 bases for V and 2 bases for J; bases not matched to a gene: 4. Germline CDR1 SQVTM, CDR2 ANQGSEA. CDR3 in DNA: TGCAGCGTTGAAGACAACGGGAGGGACACAGATACGCAGTATTTT. Translated: CSVEDNGRDTDTQYF.

CDR3 amino acids: CASRTLGTPNTEAFF. The CDR3 DNA follows: TGTGCCAGCAGGACCCTCGGGACACCGAACACTGAAGCTTTCTTT. V and J are TRBV2 and TRBJ1-1, with D maybe TRBD1 (6 bases). The CDR3 spans 15 residues. Trimming stripped 6 bases from V and 1 base from J, with 15 bases between. CDR1 is SNHLY, CDR2 FYNNEI, per germline.

The chain joins TRBV18 to TRBJ1-2; 7 bases are shared with TRBD1. CDR1 KGHSH and CDR2 LQKENI come from the germline V gene. V shed 2 bases and J 4 bases; nucleotides not matched to a gene: 7. The CDR3 has 15 residues. CDR3 protein: CASSPSRDSPYGYTF. The DNA for the CDR3 is TGTGCCAGCTCACCATCCCGGGACAGCCCCTATGGCTACACCTTC.

This sequence joins TRBV28 and TRBJ2-3, with D perhaps assigned TRBD1 or TRBD2 (5 bases each). CDR3 length: 16 residues. Looked up from germline, CDR1 is MDHEN and CDR2 is SYDVKM. Trimming pared 1 base from V and 4 bases from J, leaving 15 bases between. The CDR3 DNA follows: TGTGCCAGCAGTTTATTGGGGGTCCAACCCGCAGATACGCAGTATTTT. Protein sequence: CASSLLGVQPADTQYF. Based on the CDR3 plus reference TRBV28 and TRBJ2-3, the full variable domain is DVKVTQSSRYLVKRTGEKVFLECVQDMDHENMFWYRQDPGLGLRLIYFSYDVKMKEKGDIPEGYSVSREKKERFSLILESASTNQTSMYLCASSLLGVQPADTQYFGPGTRLTVL.

This clone has a handful of counts. The chain links TRBV28 to TRBJ2-3; 9 bases are a match to TRBD2. J gave up 4 bases and V 8 bases, and 7 bases lay outside the gene matches. There are 14 residues in the CDR3. Per the germline V gene, CDR1 is MDHEN and CDR2 is SYDVKM. The chain's CDR3 is CASGQAGGSDTQYF. In DNA, the CDR3 is TGTGCCAGCGGGCAGGCGGGAGGGTCAGATACGCAGTATTTT.

The V call is TRBV16, the J call TRBJ2-7, with a possible D match to TRBD1 (5 bases). The germline V and J ends were trimmed by 2 bases and 3 bases, with 14 bases remaining between them. The CDR3 sequence is 15 residues long. Germline V gene data show CDR1 as KGHSY and CDR2 as FQNENV. CDR3 loop: CASSQGAGNFYEQYF. The DNA for the CDR3 is TGTGCCAGCAGCCAAGGGGCAGGAAATTTCTACGAGCAGTACTTC.

The V call is TRBV5-1, the J call TRBJ2-5; no reliable D call. CDR1 is SGHRS and CDR2 is YFSETQ in the germline V gene. The V gene lost 0 bases and the J gene lost 2 bases, with 8 bases spanning the gap. CDR3 length: 14 residues. Written as DNA, the CDR3 is TGCGCCAGCAGCTTGGTCCCCCGTCAAGAGACCCAGTACTTC. Translating gives CASSLVPRQETQYF.